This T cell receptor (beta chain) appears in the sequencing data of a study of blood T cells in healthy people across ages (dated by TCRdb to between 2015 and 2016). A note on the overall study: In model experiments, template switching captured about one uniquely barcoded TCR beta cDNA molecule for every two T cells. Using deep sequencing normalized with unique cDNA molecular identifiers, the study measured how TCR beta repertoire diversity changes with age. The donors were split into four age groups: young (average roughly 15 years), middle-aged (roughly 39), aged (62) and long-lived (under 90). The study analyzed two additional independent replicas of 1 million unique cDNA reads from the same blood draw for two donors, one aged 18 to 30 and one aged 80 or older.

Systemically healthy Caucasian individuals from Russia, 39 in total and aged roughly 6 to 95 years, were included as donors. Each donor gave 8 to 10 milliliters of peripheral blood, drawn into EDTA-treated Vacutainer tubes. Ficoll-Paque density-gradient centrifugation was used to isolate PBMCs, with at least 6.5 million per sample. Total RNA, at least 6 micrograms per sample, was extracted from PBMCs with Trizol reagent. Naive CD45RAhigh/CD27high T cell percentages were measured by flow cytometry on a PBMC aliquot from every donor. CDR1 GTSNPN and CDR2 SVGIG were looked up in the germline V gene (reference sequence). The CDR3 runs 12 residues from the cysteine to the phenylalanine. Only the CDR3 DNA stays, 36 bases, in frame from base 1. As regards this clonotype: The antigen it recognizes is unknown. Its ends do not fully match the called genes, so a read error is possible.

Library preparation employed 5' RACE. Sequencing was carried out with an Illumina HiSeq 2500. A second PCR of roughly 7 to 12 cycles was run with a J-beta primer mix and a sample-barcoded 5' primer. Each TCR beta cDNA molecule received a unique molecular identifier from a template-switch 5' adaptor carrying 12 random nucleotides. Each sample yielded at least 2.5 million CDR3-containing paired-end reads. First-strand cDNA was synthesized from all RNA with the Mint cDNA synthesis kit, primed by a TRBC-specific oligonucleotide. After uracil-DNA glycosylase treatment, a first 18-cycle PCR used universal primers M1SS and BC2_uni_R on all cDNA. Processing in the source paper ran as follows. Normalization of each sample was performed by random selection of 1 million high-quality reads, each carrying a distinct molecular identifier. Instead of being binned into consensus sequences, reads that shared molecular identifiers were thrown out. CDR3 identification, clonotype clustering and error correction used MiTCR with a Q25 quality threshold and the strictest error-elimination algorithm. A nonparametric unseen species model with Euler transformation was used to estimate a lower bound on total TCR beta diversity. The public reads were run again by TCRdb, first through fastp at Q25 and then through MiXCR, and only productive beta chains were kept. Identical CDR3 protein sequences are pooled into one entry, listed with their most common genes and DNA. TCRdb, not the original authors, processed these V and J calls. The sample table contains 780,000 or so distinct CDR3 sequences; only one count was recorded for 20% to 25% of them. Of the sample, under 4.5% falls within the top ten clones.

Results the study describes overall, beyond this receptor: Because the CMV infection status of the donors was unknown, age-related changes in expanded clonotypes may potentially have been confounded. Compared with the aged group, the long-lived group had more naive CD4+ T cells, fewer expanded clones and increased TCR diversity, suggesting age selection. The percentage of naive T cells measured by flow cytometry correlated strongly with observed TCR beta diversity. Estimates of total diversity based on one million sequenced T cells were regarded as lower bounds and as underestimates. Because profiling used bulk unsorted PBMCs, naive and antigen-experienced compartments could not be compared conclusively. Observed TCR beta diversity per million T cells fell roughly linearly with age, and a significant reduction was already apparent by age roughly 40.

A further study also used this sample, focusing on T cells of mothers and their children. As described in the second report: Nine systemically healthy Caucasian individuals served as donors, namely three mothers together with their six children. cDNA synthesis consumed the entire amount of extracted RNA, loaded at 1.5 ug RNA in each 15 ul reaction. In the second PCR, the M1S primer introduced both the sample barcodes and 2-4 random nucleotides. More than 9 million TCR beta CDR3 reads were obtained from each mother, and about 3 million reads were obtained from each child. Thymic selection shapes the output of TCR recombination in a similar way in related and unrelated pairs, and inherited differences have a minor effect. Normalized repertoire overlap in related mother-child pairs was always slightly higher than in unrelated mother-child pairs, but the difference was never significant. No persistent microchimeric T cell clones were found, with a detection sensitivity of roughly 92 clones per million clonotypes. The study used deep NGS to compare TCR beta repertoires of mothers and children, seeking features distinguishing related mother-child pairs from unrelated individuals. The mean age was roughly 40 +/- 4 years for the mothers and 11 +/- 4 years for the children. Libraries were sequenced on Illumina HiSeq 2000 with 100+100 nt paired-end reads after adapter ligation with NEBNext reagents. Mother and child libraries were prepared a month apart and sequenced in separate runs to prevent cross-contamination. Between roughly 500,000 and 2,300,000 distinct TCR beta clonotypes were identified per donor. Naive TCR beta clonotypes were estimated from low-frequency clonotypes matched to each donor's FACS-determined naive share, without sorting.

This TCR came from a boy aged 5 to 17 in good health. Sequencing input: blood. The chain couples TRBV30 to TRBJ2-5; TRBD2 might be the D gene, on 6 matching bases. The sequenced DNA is TGTGCCTGGAGGGCCGCTGGGGGGACCCAGCACTTC. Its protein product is CAWRAAGGTQHF.